The table lists the clone carrying this T cell receptor beta chain with a count of one. No antigen is known for it. Profiling relied on immunoSEQ multiplex PCR, and the TCRdb table lists in-frame clones only, not all of them. The top ten clones hold roughly 1.4% of a sample with around 130,000 clones, 88% of them seen once. This entry is derived from a study of cytomegalovirus exposure and HLA in healthy donors. About the research overall: A subsequent analysis reported that the 120 or so validation repertoires were produced on the same platform that had also been used for the approximately 700 first-cohort repertoires. Overall study findings and caveats: Under in vitro conditions, three CMV-associated chains were confirmed as specific for CMV antigens. The majority of TCR sequences were rare, yet some public TCRs appeared in many donors. The authors listed 180 or so TCR beta chains as cytomegalovirus-associated.

Unmatched junction bases numbered 9, after V lost 0 bases and J lost 8 bases. Germline lookup yields CDR1 SGHDT and CDR2 YYEEEE. The CDR3 runs 17 residues. This chain connects TRBV5-6 to TRBJ1-4, with TRBD1 matching over 11 bases. The origin of this receptor is a man aged 25 to 40 in good health and CMV-seronegative. Sample: PBMCs. Here the CDR3 reads CASSLARDRGYGEKLFF. The CDR3 region has the DNA TGTGCCAGCAGCTTGGCTCGGGACAGGGGGTACGGAGAAAAACTGTTTTTT.